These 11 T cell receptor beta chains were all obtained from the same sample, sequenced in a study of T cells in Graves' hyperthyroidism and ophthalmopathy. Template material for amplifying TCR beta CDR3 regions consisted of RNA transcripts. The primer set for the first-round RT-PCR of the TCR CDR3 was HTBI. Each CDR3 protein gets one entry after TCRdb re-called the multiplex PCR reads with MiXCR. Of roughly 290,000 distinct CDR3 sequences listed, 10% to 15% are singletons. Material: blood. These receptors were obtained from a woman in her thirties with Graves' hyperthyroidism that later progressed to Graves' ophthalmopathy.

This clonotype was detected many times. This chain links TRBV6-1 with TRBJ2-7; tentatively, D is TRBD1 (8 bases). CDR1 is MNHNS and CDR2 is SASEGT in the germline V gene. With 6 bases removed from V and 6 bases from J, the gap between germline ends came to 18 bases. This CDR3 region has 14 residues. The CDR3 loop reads CASRRTGRVGEQYF. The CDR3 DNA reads TGTGCCAGCAGGCGGACAGGGAGGGTCGGCGAGCAGTACTTC.

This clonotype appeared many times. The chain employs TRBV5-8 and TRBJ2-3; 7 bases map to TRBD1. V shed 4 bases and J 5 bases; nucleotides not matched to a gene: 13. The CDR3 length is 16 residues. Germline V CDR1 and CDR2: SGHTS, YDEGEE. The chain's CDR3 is CASSPPGTADRDTQYF. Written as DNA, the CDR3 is TGTGCCAGCAGCCCCCCAGGGACAGCCGATCGAGATACGCAGTATTTT.

CDR3 DNA sequence: TGCAGTGCGACGACAGGGTCAAGGAACGAGCAGTACTTC. It encodes CSATTGSRNEQYF. V usage is TRBV20-1 and J usage is TRBJ2-7, with 7 bases identical to TRBD1. V lost 6 bases and J lost 5; bases outside the gene matches: 10. Germline-derived CDR1 and CDR2 are DFQATT and SNEGSKA (reference sequence). The CDR3 runs 13 residues.

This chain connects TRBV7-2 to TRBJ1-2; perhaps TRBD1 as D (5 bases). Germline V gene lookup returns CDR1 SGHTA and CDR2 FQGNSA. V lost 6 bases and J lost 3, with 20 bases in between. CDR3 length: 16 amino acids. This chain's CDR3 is CASSRTVGARDYGYTF. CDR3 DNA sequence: TGTGCCAGCAGTCGTACTGTGGGTGCCAGGGACTATGGCTACACCTTC.

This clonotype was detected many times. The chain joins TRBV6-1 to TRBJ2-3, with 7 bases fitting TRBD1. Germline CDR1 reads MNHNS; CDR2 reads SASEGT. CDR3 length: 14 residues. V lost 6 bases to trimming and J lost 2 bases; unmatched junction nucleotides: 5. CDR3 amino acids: CASSWDRSTDTQYF. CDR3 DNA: TGTGCCAGCAGCTGGGACAGATCCACAGATACGCAGTATTTT.

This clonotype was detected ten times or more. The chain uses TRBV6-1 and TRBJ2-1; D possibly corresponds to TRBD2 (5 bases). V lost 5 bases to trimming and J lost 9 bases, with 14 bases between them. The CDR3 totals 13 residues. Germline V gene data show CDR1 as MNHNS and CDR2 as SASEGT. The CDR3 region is CASSFGETSEQFF. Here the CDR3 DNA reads TGTGCCAGCAGTTTTGGGGAGACAAGTGAGCAGTTCTTC.

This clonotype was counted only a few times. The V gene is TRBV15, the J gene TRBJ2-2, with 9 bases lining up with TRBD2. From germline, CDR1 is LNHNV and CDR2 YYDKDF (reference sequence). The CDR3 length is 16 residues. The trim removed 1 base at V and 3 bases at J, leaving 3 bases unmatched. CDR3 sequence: CATSRGTSAYTGELFF. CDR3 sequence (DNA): TGTGCCACCAGCAGAGGGACTAGCGCCTACACCGGGGAGCTGTTTTTT.

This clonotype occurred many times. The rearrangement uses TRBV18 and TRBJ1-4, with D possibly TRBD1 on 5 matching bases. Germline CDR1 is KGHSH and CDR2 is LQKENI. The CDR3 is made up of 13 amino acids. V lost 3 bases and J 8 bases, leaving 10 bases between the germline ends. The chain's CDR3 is CASSPGVQEKLFF. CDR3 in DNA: TGTGCCAGCTCACCGGGGGTGCAAGAAAAACTGTTTTTT.

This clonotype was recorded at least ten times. This CDR3 is CASSRGLAGVRDEQFF. As DNA, the CDR3 is TGTGCCAGCAGCCGGGGACTAGCGGGAGTGAGAGATGAGCAGTTCTTC. V usage is TRBV3-1 and J usage is TRBJ2-1, with 14 positions matching TRBD2. Germline CDR1 LGHDT, CDR2 YNNKEL (reference sequence). This CDR3 spans 16 amino acids. V trimming: 4 bases; J trimming: 8 bases; junction bases outside the gene matches: 7.

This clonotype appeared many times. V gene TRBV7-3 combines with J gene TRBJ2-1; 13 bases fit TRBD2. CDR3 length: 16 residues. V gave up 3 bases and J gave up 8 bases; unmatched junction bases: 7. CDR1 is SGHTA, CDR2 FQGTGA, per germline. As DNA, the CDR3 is TGTGCCAGCAGCTTGGGCGGACTAGCGGGAGTAGATGAGCAGTTCTTC. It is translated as CASSLGGLAGVDEQFF. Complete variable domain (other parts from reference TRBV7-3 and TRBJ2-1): GAGVSQTPSNKVTEKGKYVELRCDPISGHTALYWYRQSLGQGPEFLIYFQGTGAADDSGLPNDRFFAVRPEGSVSTLKIQRTERGDSAVYLCASSLGGLAGVDEQFFGPGTRLTVL.

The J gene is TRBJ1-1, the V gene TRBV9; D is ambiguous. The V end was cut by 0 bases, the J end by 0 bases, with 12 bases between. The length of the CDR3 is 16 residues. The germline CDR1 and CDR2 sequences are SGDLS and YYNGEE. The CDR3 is CASSVGAGLMNTEAFF. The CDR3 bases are TGTGCCAGCAGCGTAGGGGCAGGATTAATGAACACTGAAGCTTTCTTT.